Presented here are 23 T cell receptor beta chains from one specimen sequenced in a study of blood T cell repertoires in COVID-19. Profiling relied on immunoSEQ multiplex PCR, and the TCRdb table lists in-frame clones only, not all of them. The table shows 240,000 or so clones, with around 87% occurring only once. The sample taken for sequencing was PBMCs or T cells enriched from blood (not recorded which). The receptors were sampled from a woman aged 40 to 50 with acute COVID-19.

The rearrangement joins TRBV5-6 to TRBJ2-1; TRBD1 matches 9 bases. V dropped 4 bases and J dropped 6; count of bases not matched to a gene: 8. Germline V gives CDR1 SGHDT, CDR2 YYEEEE. The CDR3 runs to 15 residues. CDR3 region: CASSRDRVGSNEQFF. The DNA for the CDR3 is TGTGCCAGCAGCAGGGACAGGGTTGGTTCCAATGAGCAGTTCTTC.

This clone was picked up one time. The CDR3 DNA sequence: TGTGCCAGTAGTATGAGGCGCCTTCGTAACACTGAAGCTTTCTTT. Translation: CASSMRRLRNTEAFF. The chain links TRBV19 to TRBJ1-1; D unclear. Trimming cost V 3 bases and J 2 bases, with 13 bases left between them. Germline CDR1 LNHDA, CDR2 SQIVND (reference sequence). The CDR3 consists of 15 residues.

V gene TRBV7-9 combines with J gene TRBJ2-2; possible D gene TRBD2, 6 bases. Germline assignment: CDR1 SEHNR and CDR2 FQNEAQ (reference sequence). The CDR3 totals 15 residues. V lost 4 bases and J lost 3, with 12 bases in between. Written as DNA, the CDR3 is TGTGCCAGCAGCTCCAGGGTAGCGGACACCGGGGAGCTGTTTTTT. This translates into CASSSRVADTGELFF.

This clone was seen ten or more times. CDR3 bases: TGTGCCAGCAGCTCGGGTGGAGGGACTCCCTTTTTT. It encodes CASSSGGGTPFF. The chain carries TRBV13 and TRBJ1-4, with D possibly TRBD1 on 5 matching bases. This CDR3 spans 12 amino acids. Germline values: CDR1 PRHDT, CDR2 FYEKMQ (reference sequence). Trimming took off 4 bases at V and 17 bases at J, with 17 bases between the two ends. The full variable domain, in which reference TRBV13 and TRBJ1-4 provide the parts outside the CDR3, is AAGVIQSPRHLIKEKRETATLKCYPIPRHDTVYWYQQGPGQDPQFLISFYEKMQSDKGSIPDRFSAQQFSDYHSELNMSSLELGDSALYFCASSSGGGTPFFGSGTQLSVL.

The chain combines TRBV4-1 with TRBJ2-3; a possible D gene is TRBD2 (5 bases). Germline CDR1 is MGHRA and CDR2 is YSYEKL. The CDR3 extends over 12 amino acids. V lost 3 bases to trimming and J lost 11 bases, with 12 bases between them. The CDR3 nucleotides read TGCGCCAGCAGCCACGCTGCCGGGGAGCAGTATTTT. Its translation: CASSHAAGEQYF.

The genes are TRBV6-1 and TRBJ2-2; TRBD2 matches at 8 bases. V was pared by 4 bases and J by 7 bases, with 11 bases of the junction left unmatched. Germline V gene lookup returns CDR1 MNHNS and CDR2 SASEGT. The CDR3 covers 16 residues. The CDR3 here is CASSGAGEVLGGELFF. CDR3 nucleotide sequence: TGTGCCAGCAGTGGAGCGGGAGAGGTGCTAGGCGGGGAGCTGTTTTTT.

The chain has TRBV2 and TRBJ2-6; D is perhaps TRBD2 (6 bases). Trimming took 5 bases from V and 1 from J, leaving 6 bases between them. Germline values: CDR1 SNHLY, CDR2 FYNNEI. The length of the CDR3 is 14 residues. This chain's CDR3 is CASSRESGANVLTF. The CDR3 DNA is TGTGCCAGCAGTCGGGAGTCTGGGGCCAACGTCCTGACTTTC.

Only one count was recorded for this clone. The rearrangement links TRBV9 to TRBJ2-5; 9 bases are a match to TRBD1. The germline CDR1 and CDR2 sequences are SGDLS and YYNGEE. The CDR3 has 18 residues. V shed 3 bases and J 6 bases; nucleotides not matched to a gene: 18. The CDR3 region is CASSAQPGQGMGWKTQYF. In nucleotides, the CDR3 is TGTGCCAGCAGCGCCCAACCGGGACAGGGTATGGGATGGAAGACCCAGTACTTC.

This clone showed up just a few times. The chain joins TRBV5-1 to TRBJ2-2; possible D gene TRBD1, 6 bases. The germline V gene has CDR1 SGHRS and CDR2 YFSETQ. CDR3 length: 16 residues. V lost 4 bases, J lost 0 bases, and 13 bases lay in between. CDR3 coding DNA: TGCGCCAGCAGCAAGAACAGGGTTACGAACACCGGGGAGCTGTTTTTT. Translation: CASSKNRVTNTGELFF.

The rearrangement joins TRBV7-8 to TRBJ1-2, with D perhaps TRBD1 (6 bases). Germline lookup yields CDR1 SGHVS and CDR2 FQNEAQ. The V gene lost 5 bases and the J gene lost 8 bases, with 18 bases spanning the gap. The CDR3 loop spans 14 amino acids. The CDR3 spells CASSELGGGGGYTF. Here the CDR3 DNA reads TGTGCCAGCAGCGAATTAGGGGGGGGCGGCGGCTACACCTTC.

The sample holds one count of this clone. The chain combines TRBV9 with TRBJ1-1; D not resolved. The V gene lost 0 bases and the J gene lost 6 bases, with 12 bases spanning the gap. Germline lookup yields CDR1 SGDLS and CDR2 YYNGEE. The CDR3 has 14 amino acids. CDR3 protein: CASSVATGGPEAFF. CDR3 nucleotide sequence: TGTGCCAGCAGCGTAGCTACGGGAGGGCCTGAAGCTTTCTTT.

This clone turned up a few times. The chain joins TRBV4-2 to TRBJ2-1; perhaps TRBD2 as D (6 bases). The CDR3 length is 16 residues. Deletions cut 1 base from V and 8 bases from J, with 18 bases between. The germline gives CDR1 LGHNA, CDR2 YNFKEQ. The CDR3 region has the DNA TGTGCCAGCAGCCAAGTCGTTCTAGCCGGGAGCGATGAGCAGTTCTTC. Residues: CASSQVVLAGSDEQFF.

This sequence joins TRBV9 and TRBJ2-1; 10 nucleotides align to TRBD1. Germline CDR1 reads SGDLS; CDR2 reads YYNGEE. The CDR3 sequence is 16 residues long. V gave up 1 base and J gave up 8 bases; unmatched junction bases: 9. The CDR3 nucleotides are TGTGCCAGCAGCGTACTCCCGGGACAGGGGACCCATGAGCAGTTCTTC. This codes for CASSVLPGQGTHEQFF. Drawing the rest from reference TRBV9 and TRBJ2-1, the complete variable domain is DSGVTQTPKHLITATGQRVTLRCSPRSGDLSVYWYQQSLDQGLQFLIQYYNGEERAKGNILERFSAQQFPDLHSELNLSSLELGDSALYFCASSVLPGQGTHEQFFGPGTRLTVL.

The rearrangement joins TRBV19 to TRBJ2-1; D possibly corresponds to TRBD2 (5 bases). The germline gives CDR1 LNHDA, CDR2 SQIVND (reference sequence). The length of the CDR3 is 16 residues. V was cut by 8 bases and J by 0 bases, with 17 bases left in between. Here the CDR3 DNA reads TGTGCCAGTCATCCGGTTACGGGGAGCTCCTACAATGAGCAGTTCTTC. Protein product: CASHPVTGSSYNEQFF. The full variable domain, completed using reference TRBV19 and TRBJ2-1, is DGGITQSPKYLFRKEGQNVTLSCEQNLNHDAMYWYRQDPGQGLRLIYYSQIVNDFQKGDIAEGYSVSREKKESFPLTVTSAQKNPTAFYLCASHPVTGSSYNEQFFGPGTRLTVL.

The V call is TRBV19, the J call TRBJ2-1; 8 bases map to TRBD2. The CDR3 consists of 15 residues. Germline values: CDR1 LNHDA, CDR2 SQIVND (reference sequence). J gave up 8 bases and V 4 bases, and 10 bases lay outside the gene matches. The CDR3 nucleotides read TGTGCCAGTAGTAGGGAGCGGGAGTTGGGTGATGAGCAGTTCTTC. Protein product: CASSRERELGDEQFF.

This chain links TRBV5-1 with TRBJ2-2; TRBD2 aligns across 10 bases. The CDR3 consists of 15 residues. The V gene end was trimmed by 2 bases and the J gene end by 3 bases; junction bases not matched to a gene: 1. The germline gives CDR1 SGHRS, CDR2 YFSETQ. The CDR3 protein is CASSLSGRDTGELFF. CDR3 coding DNA: TGCGCCAGCAGCTTAAGCGGGAGGGACACCGGGGAGCTGTTTTTT.

The rearrangement joins TRBV5-1 to TRBJ2-7; D gene ambiguous. Looked up from germline, CDR1 is SGHRS and CDR2 is YFSETQ. The length of the CDR3 is 14 residues. V lost 1 base to trimming and J lost 3 bases, with 11 bases between them. The CDR3 coding sequence is TGCGCCAGCAGCTTGCAGGCCCACAGCTACGAGCAGTACTTC. This encodes CASSLQAHSYEQYF. The entire variable domain, with the rest obtained from reference TRBV5-1 and TRBJ2-7, is as follows: KAGVTQTPRYLIKTRGQQVTLSCSPISGHRSVSWYQQTPGQGLQFLFEYFSETQRNKGNFPGRFSGRQFSNSRSEMNVSTLELGDSALYLCASSLQAHSYEQYFGPGTRLTVT.

This clone has more than one count but fewer than ten. The chain's CDR3 is CASSAHVGGATDTQYF. DNA of the CDR3: TGTGCCAGCAGCGCTCACGTTGGGGGCGCCACAGATACGCAGTATTTT. V usage is TRBV28 and J usage is TRBJ2-3, with a tentative D call TRBD1 (6 bases). CDR1 is MDHEN and CDR2 is SYDVKM in the germline V gene. Trimming left V 6 bases short and J 2 bases short, with 18 bases between. This CDR3 has 16 residues.

This rearrangement joins TRBV30 to TRBJ1-6, with TRBD1 matching 7 bases. CDR3 size: 15 residues. Germline CDR1 reads GTSNPN; CDR2 reads SVGIG (reference sequence). The junction had 9 bases not matched to a gene; V was cut back by 3 bases and J by 7 bases. The CDR3 loop is CAWSFGQDTNSPLHF. DNA of the CDR3: TGTGCCTGGAGCTTCGGACAGGACACAAATTCACCCCTCCACTTT.

The rearrangement joins TRBV11-3 to TRBJ1-1; the D is unclear. The V end lost 5 bases, the J end lost 2 bases, and 15 bases lay between the germline ends. Germline V gene data show CDR1 as SGHNT and CDR2 as YENEEA. CDR3 length: 15 residues. CDR3 DNA sequence: TGTGCCAGCAGCCTCCTCCCGCGGGCAAACACTGAAGCTTTCTTT. This sequence encodes CASSLLPRANTEAFF. The full variable domain, rest sourced from reference TRBV11-3 and TRBJ1-1, is EAGVVQSPRYKIIEKKQPVAFWCNPISGHNTLYWYLQNLGQGPELLIRYENEEAVDDSQLPKDRFSAERLKGVDSTLKIQPAELGDSAVYLCASSLLPRANTEAFFGQGTRLTVV.

This clone was observed a single time. This sequence joins TRBV9 and TRBJ2-5; 12 nucleotides align to TRBD2. Germline lookup yields CDR1 SGDLS and CDR2 YYNGEE. V trimming: 3 bases; J trimming: 5 bases; junction bases outside the gene matches: 14. The CDR3 loop spans 18 amino acids. The CDR3 here is CASSERTGGTSGFETQYF. The CDR3 DNA reads TGTGCCAGCAGCGAGAGGACAGGGGGGACTAGCGGGTTCGAGACCCAGTACTTC.

This chain links TRBV19 with TRBJ2-4, with TRBD1 identical over 11 bases. Per the germline V gene, CDR1 is LNHDA and CDR2 is SQIVND (reference sequence). The CDR3 has 19 residues. J lost 3 bases, V lost 5 bases, and 15 bases had no gene match. Here the CDR3 DNA reads TGTGCCAGTAGTGCCCGGACAGGGGGCTTTCTGTCGGGCAAAAACATTCAGTACTTC. Translating it yields CASSARTGGFLSGKNIQYF.

The CDR3 DNA sequence: TGTGCCAGCAGCTTATCGGGGGGTAATCAGCCCCAGCATTTT. Protein sequence: CASSLSGGNQPQHF. The chain joins TRBV7-9 to TRBJ1-5, with a tentative D call TRBD1 (5 bases). This CDR3 has 14 amino acids. Looked up from germline, CDR1 is SEHNR and CDR2 is FQNEAQ (reference sequence). The germline V and J ends were trimmed by 2 bases and 4 bases, with 9 bases remaining between them.